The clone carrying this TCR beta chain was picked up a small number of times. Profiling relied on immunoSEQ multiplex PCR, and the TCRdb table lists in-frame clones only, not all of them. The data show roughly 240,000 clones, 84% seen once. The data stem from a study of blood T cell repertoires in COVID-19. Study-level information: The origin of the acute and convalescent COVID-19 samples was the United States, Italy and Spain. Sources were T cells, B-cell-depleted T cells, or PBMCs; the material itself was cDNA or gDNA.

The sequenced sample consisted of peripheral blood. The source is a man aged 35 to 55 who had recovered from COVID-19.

CDR3 protein: CASSPALNYEQYF. The CDR3 region has the DNA TGTGCCAGCTCACCGGCCCTCAACTACGAGCAGTACTTC. The chain combines TRBV18 with TRBJ2-7, with D uncertain. CDR3 size: 13 residues. V was shortened by 3 bases and J by 3 bases, with 9 bases between the two germline ends. Germline V lookup: CDR1 KGHSH, CDR2 LQKENI. The full variable domain, with the rest looked up from reference TRBV18 and TRBJ2-7, is NAGVMQNPRHLVRRRGQEARLRCSPMKGHSHVYWYRQLPEEGLKFMVYLQKENIIDESGMPKERFSAEFPKEGPSILRIQQVVRGDSAAYFCASSPALNYEQYFGPGTRLTVT.